The 24 T cell receptor beta chains given below trace back to one sample, sequenced in a study of blood T cell repertoires in COVID-19. Repertoires were generated with immunoSEQ multiplex PCR, while TCRdb's copy carries only in-frame clones and drops some. Here the sample spans 150,000 to 200,000 clones, over 60% being singletons. Sequenced sample: peripheral blood. These receptors were taken from a man in his 60s with acute or convalescent COVID-19.

The chain is built from TRBV9 and TRBJ2-1, with D perhaps TRBD1 (5 bases). The V gene's germline CDR1 is SGDLS and CDR2 YYNGEE. The V gene lost 3 bases and the J gene lost 4 bases, with 8 bases spanning the gap. The CDR3 loop spans 13 amino acids. The CDR3 DNA sequence: TGTGCCAGCAGCGGACAGTTTTACAATGAGCAGTTCTTC. Translating it yields CASSGQFYNEQFF.

The CDR3 reads CASTPGGQFFTNYGYTF. The CDR3 nucleotides read TGTGCCAGCACCCCTGGGGGACAGTTCTTTACTAACTATGGCTACACCTTC. The rearrangement uses TRBV7-9 and TRBJ1-2, with 7 bases that match TRBD1. Trimming took 7 bases from V and 0 from J; bases not matched to a gene: 14. The CDR3 covers 17 residues. Germline V gene data show CDR1 as SEHNR and CDR2 as FQNEAQ (reference sequence).

The chain is built from TRBV23-1 and TRBJ1-2; possibly TRBD1 for D (5 bases). Being an ORF, TRBV23-1 has a function that is uncertain. The V gene lost 0 bases and the J gene lost 1 base, with 18 bases spanning the gap. The CDR3 is 18 residues long. CDR3 sequence reads: CASSQSRTLDYLNYGYTF. CDR3 DNA: TGCGCCAGCAGTCAATCGAGGACACTGGACTACCTTAACTATGGCTACACCTTC.

DNA for the CDR3: TGTGCCAGCACCCCCCGACTAGCGGGGGGAAAGACCCAGTACTTC. It is translated as CASTPRLAGGKTQYF. This chain links TRBV6-5 with TRBJ2-5, with 13 bases lining up with TRBD2. The J segment lost 6 bases and the V segment lost 7 bases, leaving 8 bases of the junction unmatched. The CDR3 is 15 residues long. Germline lookup yields CDR1 MNHEY and CDR2 SVGAGI.

The rearrangement uses TRBV19 and TRBJ1-5; perhaps TRBD1 as D (5 bases). Germline CDR1 LNHDA, CDR2 SQIVND (reference sequence). The CDR3 contains 14 residues. V was cut by 0 bases and J by 7 bases, with 10 bases left in between. The CDR3 DNA reads TGTGCCAGTAGTATAGATTTCGGGGGACAGCCCCAGCATTTT. It encodes CASSIDFGGQPQHF.

The J gene is TRBJ2-7, the V gene TRBV5-6, with a possible D match to TRBD1 (5 bases). This CDR3 has 15 residues. Deletions cut 1 base from V and 4 bases from J, with 15 bases between. Germline loops: CDR1 SGHDT, CDR2 YYEEEE. The CDR3 bases are TGTGCCAGCAGCTTGTTGATGACAGAATTATACGAGCAGTACTTC. It specifies CASSLLMTELYEQYF.

This chain links TRBV30 with TRBJ2-3; 10 bases fit TRBD2. Germline CDR1 and CDR2: GTSNPN and SVGIG (reference sequence). The V gene end was trimmed by 2 bases and the J gene end by 6 bases; junction bases not matched to a gene: 8. This CDR3 contains 15 residues. This CDR3 reads CAWSTGAGGRDTQYF. CDR3 nucleotide sequence: TGTGCCTGGAGTACAGGAGCGGGGGGGCGTGATACGCAGTATTTT.

This chain links TRBV24-1 with TRBJ2-5; 7 nucleotides line up with TRBD1. There are 14 residues in the CDR3. Germline values: CDR1 KGHDR, CDR2 SFDVKD. J gave up 2 bases and V 3 bases, and 2 bases lay outside the gene matches. The CDR3 coding sequence is TGTGCCACCAGTGATCGGGGACAGCAAGAGACCCAGTACTTC. It encodes CATSDRGQQETQYF.

The V and J genes are TRBV28 and TRBJ2-2; D remains unclear. Trimming cost V 5 bases and J 0 bases, with 7 bases left between them. Looked up from germline, CDR1 is MDHEN and CDR2 is SYDVKM. There are 14 residues in the CDR3. The CDR3 here is CASSQNSNTGELFF. For the CDR3, the DNA is TGTGCCAGCAGTCAGAATTCGAACACCGGGGAGCTGTTTTTT.

The J gene is TRBJ2-1, the V gene TRBV10-3; D may be TRBD2 (6 bases). The CDR3 runs 17 residues. V lost 6 bases to trimming and J lost 1 base, with 19 bases between them. The V gene's germline CDR1 is ENHRY and CDR2 SYGVKD. CDR3 DNA: TGTGCCATCAGGAGTAGCGGAGAAGGCGGGTCCTACAATGAGCAGTTCTTC. The encoded protein is CAIRSSGEGGSYNEQFF.

This sequence joins TRBV19 and TRBJ1-4, with D tentatively TRBD1 (6 bases). V lost 5 bases and J lost 6, with 19 bases in between. The CDR3 sequence is 16 residues long. The V gene's germline CDR1 is LNHDA and CDR2 SQIVND (reference sequence). CDR3 region: CASSRTVTMAHEKLFF. DNA of the CDR3: TGTGCCAGTAGTCGGACAGTAACTATGGCACATGAAAAACTGTTTTTT.

The chain links TRBV11-3 to TRBJ1-1; 8 nucleotides align to TRBD1. The V and J ends lost 4 bases and 8 bases, in that order; junction bases with no gene match: 6. The CDR3 has 13 amino acids. The germline CDR1 and CDR2 sequences are SGHNT and YENEEA. CDR3 coding DNA: TGTGCCAGCAGCTCGAGAAGGGACAGGGAAGCTTTCTTT. It is translated as CASSSRRDREAFF. Filled out from reference TRBV11-3 and TRBJ1-1, the complete variable domain reads EAGVVQSPRYKIIEKKQPVAFWCNPISGHNTLYWYLQNLGQGPELLIRYENEEAVDDSQLPKDRFSAERLKGVDSTLKIQPAELGDSAVYLCASSSRRDREAFFGQGTRLTVV.

The chain couples TRBV5-8 to TRBJ1-3, with D maybe TRBD1 (6 bases). Germline loops: CDR1 SGHTS, CDR2 YDEGEE. This CDR3 is 16 amino acids long. The V end was cut by 4 bases, the J end by 3 bases, with 17 bases between. The CDR3 nucleotides read TGTGCCAGCAGCGGATACAGGGTAAGCTTTGGAAACACCATATATTTT. Protein sequence: CASSGYRVSFGNTIYF.

J is TRBJ2-1 and V is TRBV7-9, with TRBD2 identical over 12 bases. Germline V gives CDR1 SEHNR, CDR2 FQNEAQ (reference sequence). J gave up 2 bases and V 5 bases, and 4 bases lay outside the gene matches. The CDR3 spans 16 residues. The CDR3 DNA follows: TGTGCCAGCAGCACCAGACTAGCGGGGGCCTACAATGAGCAGTTCTTC. Its translation is CASSTRLAGAYNEQFF.

This clone came up a few times. The V and J genes are TRBV3-1 (or the pseudogene TRBV3-2) and TRBJ2-7; 7 bases are a match to TRBD1. The germline gives CDR1 LGHDT, CDR2 YNNKEL (reference sequence). With V trimmed by 2 bases and J by 6 bases, 7 bases remained unmatched. The CDR3 loop spans 14 amino acids. The chain's CDR3 is CASSQKGGAGEQYF. The CDR3, as DNA: TGTGCCAGCAGCCAAAAAGGGGGCGCGGGCGAGCAGTACTTC.

This clone has a handful of counts. The V gene is TRBV30, the J gene TRBJ1-6; D is possibly TRBD1 (5 bases). Trimming stripped 2 bases from V and 8 bases from J, with 16 bases between. Germline V lookup: CDR1 GTSNPN, CDR2 SVGIG (reference sequence). The CDR3 sequence is 15 residues long. The CDR3 loop is CAWSHGGALDSPLHF. CDR3 nucleotides: TGTGCCTGGAGTCATGGAGGGGCCCTTGATTCACCCCTCCACTTT.

This chain links TRBV7-8 with TRBJ2-2, with 8 bases fitting TRBD2. Germline lookup yields CDR1 SGHVS and CDR2 FQNEAQ. The CDR3 spans 16 residues. J was trimmed by 0 bases and V by 2 bases; bases with no gene match: 2. The CDR3 loop is CASSLTSGANTGELFF. CDR3 in DNA: TGTGCCAGCAGCTTAACTAGCGGAGCGAACACCGGGGAGCTGTTTTTT.

The V and J genes are TRBV18 and TRBJ2-3, with 7 positions matching TRBD1. After removal of 0 bases from V and 4 bases from J, the junction contained 7 bases not matched to a gene. Germline CDR1 KGHSH, CDR2 LQKENI. CDR3 length: 16 amino acids. The DNA for the CDR3 is TGTGCCAGCTCACCACCAGGACAGGTCGGCCCAGATACGCAGTATTTT. This encodes CASSPPGQVGPDTQYF.

The chain recombines TRBV5-1 with TRBJ2-1, with unresolved D. Looked up from germline, CDR1 is SGHRS and CDR2 is YFSETQ. The CDR3 extends over 13 amino acids. Trimming took 1 base from V and 8 from J, leaving 10 bases between them. The CDR3 DNA follows: TGCGCCAGCAGCTTGACTGAGAGCCATGAGCAGTTCTTC. Translating it yields CASSLTESHEQFF.

A single count supports this clone. This sequence joins TRBV21-1 and TRBJ2-7; the table's D call TRBD2 went unverified against the DNA. TRBV21-1 is annotated as a pseudogene. This CDR3 contains 12 residues. This chain's CDR3 is CASSKCSNEQYF. DNA of the CDR3: TGTGCCAGCAGCAAATGTTCTAACGAGCAGTACTTC.

The chain carries TRBV6-5 and TRBJ1-1; TRBD1 is a possible D gene (6 bases). Per germline, CDR1 MNHEY and CDR2 SVGAGI. The CDR3 has 15 amino acids. Trimming removed 0 bases from V and 3 bases from J, with 11 bases in between. In DNA form, the CDR3 reads TGTGCCAGCAGTTACTCGAGTCAGGGGTACACTGAAGCTTTCTTT. Translated: CASSYSSQGYTEAFF.

CDR3 loop: CARKPGSSDTQYF. CDR3 bases: TGTGCCAGGAAACCAGGGTCATCAGATACGCAGTATTTT. This chain links TRBV2 with TRBJ2-3; a possible D gene is TRBD1 (5 bases). The V and J ends lost 9 bases and 4 bases respectively, with 14 bases between them. Looked up from germline, CDR1 is SNHLY and CDR2 is FYNNEI. The CDR3 contains 13 residues.

The rearrangement uses TRBV11-2 and TRBJ2-1; 13 nucleotides align to TRBD2. After removal of 6 bases from V and 5 bases from J, the junction contained 4 bases not matched to a gene. The CDR3 is made up of 15 amino acids. Germline V gene lookup returns CDR1 SGHAT and CDR2 FQNNGV. The CDR3 loop reads CASRLGLAGNNEQFF. The CDR3, as DNA: TGTGCCAGCAGATTGGGACTAGCGGGAAACAATGAGCAGTTCTTC.

The V and J genes are TRBV19 and TRBJ1-2; 8 bases are shared with TRBD1. Trimming cost V 5 bases and J 3 bases; bases outside gene matches: 8. This CDR3 is built from 15 residues. The germline CDR1 and CDR2 sequences are LNHDA and SQIVND (reference sequence). For the CDR3, the DNA is TGTGCCAGTAGTGTCCCGCAGGGGGCTGACTATGGCTACACCTTC. Protein sequence: CASSVPQGADYGYTF.